One sample yielded the 11 T cell receptor beta chains listed below, sequenced in a study of shared clonotypes between healthy human individuals. Terminally differentiated effector memory CD45RA+ cells were excluded from the naive CD8 cells, which were CD45RO-negative and positively selected for CCR7. The table came from immunoSEQ multiplex PCR; TCRdb's copy has only in-frame clones and leaves some out. Here the sample spans about 1,800,000 clones, over 85% being singletons. The source material was naive CD8+ T cells sorted from blood. These receptor sequences come from a man in his late teens or twenties in good health.

The J gene is TRBJ2-7, the V gene TRBV11-2, with D perhaps matching TRBD2 (5 bases). This CDR3 comprises 15 residues. V lost 5 bases, J lost 2 bases, and 16 bases lay in between. Germline V gene data show CDR1 as SGHAT and CDR2 as FQNNGV. The DNA of the CDR3 is TGTGCCAGCAGCGCGGCCCTCGGACTGGCCTACGAGCAGTACTTC. It specifies CASSAALGLAYEQYF.

The chain joins TRBV5-6 to TRBJ2-7; D is uncertain. The CDR3 loop spans 12 amino acids. Germline lookup yields CDR1 SGHDT and CDR2 YYEEEE. V was trimmed by 4 bases and J by 2 bases, leaving 7 bases between them. The CDR3, as DNA: TGTGCCAGCAGCGCAATAACCTACGAGCAGTACTTC. Protein sequence: CASSAITYEQYF.

The chain recombines TRBV19 with TRBJ1-4; D remains ambiguous. The CDR3 totals 13 residues. Germline loops: CDR1 LNHDA, CDR2 SQIVND (reference sequence). The V end was cut by 3 bases, the J end by 10 bases, with 12 bases between. The CDR3 loop reads CASSIGEVGKLFF. CDR3 DNA: TGTGCCAGTAGTATCGGGGAGGTGGGAAAACTGTTTTTT. The variable domain in full, with the rest retrieved from reference TRBV19 and TRBJ1-4, is DGGITQSPKYLFRKEGQNVTLSCEQNLNHDAMYWYRQDPGQGLRLIYYSQIVNDFQKGDIAEGYSVSREKKESFPLTVTSAQKNPTAFYLCASSIGEVGKLFFGSGTQLSVL.

Worth noting for this clone: Other DNA sequences in the same sample also yield this CDR3. This chain connects TRBV27 to TRBJ1-5, with D hard to call. There are 12 residues in the CDR3. The V end lost 6 bases, the J end lost 7 bases, and 10 bases lay between the germline ends. Germline V gene data show CDR1 as MNHEY and CDR2 as SMNVEV (reference sequence). The CDR3 region has the DNA TGTGCCAGCAGCTTAGTAGGGCAGCCCCAGCATTTT. This translates into CASSLVGQPQHF.

V gene TRBV19 combines with J gene TRBJ1-1, with 10 bases fitting TRBD1. The trim removed 0 bases at V and 3 bases at J, leaving 4 bases unmatched. CDR1 and CDR2 (germline): LNHDA, SQIVND (reference sequence). The CDR3 runs to 16 residues. Here the CDR3 reads CASSIDGTGVYTEAFF. CDR3 in DNA: TGTGCCAGTAGTATAGATGGGACAGGGGTCTACACTGAAGCTTTCTTT.

The chain joins TRBV5-1 to TRBJ2-7; 8 bases line up with TRBD2. J was trimmed by 6 bases and V by 2 bases; bases with no gene match: 4. Germline CDR1 SGHRS, CDR2 YFSETQ. This CDR3 contains 13 residues. In DNA form, the CDR3 reads TGCGCCAGCAGCTTTTTTAGCGGGGTCGAGCAGTACTTC. It is translated as CASSFFSGVEQYF.

The V and J genes are TRBV15 and TRBJ1-5, with TRBD1 matching over 8 bases. CDR1 is LNHNV, CDR2 YYDKDF, per germline (reference sequence). The trim removed 4 bases at V and 3 bases at J, leaving 5 bases unmatched. The CDR3 sequence is 15 residues long. The CDR3 here is CATSIGTGNNQPQHF. DNA of the CDR3: TGTGCCACCAGCATAGGGACAGGAAACAATCAGCCCCAGCATTTT.

The V call is TRBV5-6, the J call TRBJ2-1, with 12 bases matching TRBD1. V lost 3 bases, J lost 7 bases, and 8 bases stayed unmatched. Germline V gene data show CDR1 as SGHDT and CDR2 as YYEEEE. The CDR3 totals 16 residues. The CDR3: CASSYTGTGGRNEQFF. The CDR3 coding sequence is TGTGCCAGCAGCTATACCGGGACAGGGGGCCGGAATGAGCAGTTCTTC.

The chain recombines TRBV5-6 with TRBJ2-7; the D is unclear. Germline CDR1 SGHDT, CDR2 YYEEEE. Trimming pared 0 bases from V and 6 bases from J, leaving 16 bases between. The CDR3 extends over 15 amino acids. The CDR3 loop is CASSLAVGPAAEQYF. The CDR3 coding sequence is TGTGCCAGCAGCTTGGCCGTCGGGCCAGCCGCCGAGCAGTACTTC.

This rearrangement joins TRBV5-6 to TRBJ2-5; the D is unclear. This CDR3 has 13 residues. V was pared by 4 bases and J by 5 bases, with 12 bases between. The germline V gene encodes CDR1 SGHDT and CDR2 YYEEEE. The CDR3 DNA reads TGTGCCAGCAGCCTAACGGGTCTGGAGACCCAGTACTTC. Translation gives CASSLTGLETQYF.

The chain has TRBV6-5 and TRBJ2-7, with TRBD1 matching over 9 bases. Unmatched junction bases numbered 4, after V lost 2 bases and J lost 2 bases. Germline assignment: CDR1 MNHEY and CDR2 SVGAGI. There are 15 residues in the CDR3. CDR3 region: CASSYLGQGTYEQYF. The CDR3 bases are TGTGCCAGCAGTTACCTAGGACAGGGGACCTACGAGCAGTACTTC.